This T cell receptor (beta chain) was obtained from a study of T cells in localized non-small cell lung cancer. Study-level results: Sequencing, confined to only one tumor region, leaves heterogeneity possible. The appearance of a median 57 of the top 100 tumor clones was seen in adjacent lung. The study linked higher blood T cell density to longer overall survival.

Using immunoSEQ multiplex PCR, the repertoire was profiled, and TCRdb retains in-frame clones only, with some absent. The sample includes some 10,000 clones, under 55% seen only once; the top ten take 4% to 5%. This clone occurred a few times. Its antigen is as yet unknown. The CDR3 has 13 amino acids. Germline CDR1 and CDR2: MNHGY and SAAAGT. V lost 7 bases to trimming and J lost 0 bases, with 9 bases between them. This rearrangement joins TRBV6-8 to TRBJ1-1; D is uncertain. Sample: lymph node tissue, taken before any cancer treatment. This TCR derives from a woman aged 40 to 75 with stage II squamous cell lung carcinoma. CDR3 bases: TGTGCCAGCATCTCATTTATGAACACTGAAGCTTTCTTT. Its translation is CASISFMNTEAFF.